This entry describes one T cell receptor beta chain. CDR1 is MNHEY, CDR2 SVGAGI, per germline. V was cut by 0 bases and J by 5 bases, with 16 bases left in between. CDR3 length: 16 residues. The data stem from a study of blood T cell repertoires in COVID-19. Study information: The United States, Italy and Spain supplied acute and convalescent COVID-19 samples. Sources were T cells, B-cell-depleted T cells, or PBMCs; the material itself was cDNA or gDNA.

Authors' processing steps: Estimation of nucleated cell counts relied on the amplification of reference gene primers. Clones were read by immunoSEQ multiplex PCR, and TCRdb kept only the in-frame ones, dropping some. Clone size and the V and J calls come from that table; the DNA yielded D and trimming. The data hold some 220,000 clones, with roughly 84% observed a single time. The rearrangement joins TRBV6-5 to TRBJ1-1, with D possibly matching TRBD1 (6 bases). Sequencing was done on a sample of peripheral blood. The source of this sequence is a man aged 45-65 years with active or convalescent COVID-19. Written as DNA, the CDR3 is TGTGCCAGCAGTTACTCGATAAACAGGGATGGTACTGAAGCTTTCTTT. Translated: CASSYSINRDGTEAFF.